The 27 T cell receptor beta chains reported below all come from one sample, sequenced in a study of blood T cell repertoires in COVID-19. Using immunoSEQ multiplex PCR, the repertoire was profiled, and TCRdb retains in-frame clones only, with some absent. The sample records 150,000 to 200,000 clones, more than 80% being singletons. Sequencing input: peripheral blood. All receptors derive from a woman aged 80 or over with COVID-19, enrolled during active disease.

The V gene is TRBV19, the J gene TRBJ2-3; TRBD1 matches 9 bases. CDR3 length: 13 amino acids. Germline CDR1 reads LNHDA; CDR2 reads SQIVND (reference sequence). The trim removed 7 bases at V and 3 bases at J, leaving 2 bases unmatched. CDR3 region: CASNRGRTDTQYF. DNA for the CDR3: TGTGCCAGTAACAGGGGGCGGACAGATACGCAGTATTTT.

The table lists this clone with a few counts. The CDR3 reads CASSGLAGLQYF. The CDR3 nucleotides are TGTGCCAGCAGTGGACTAGCGGGGCTTCAGTACTTC. The chain combines TRBV2 with TRBJ2-4; 11 bases fit TRBD2. The V segment lost 4 bases and the J segment 11 bases; nucleotides outside the gene matches: 1. This CDR3 is built from 12 residues. Germline assignment: CDR1 SNHLY and CDR2 FYNNEI.

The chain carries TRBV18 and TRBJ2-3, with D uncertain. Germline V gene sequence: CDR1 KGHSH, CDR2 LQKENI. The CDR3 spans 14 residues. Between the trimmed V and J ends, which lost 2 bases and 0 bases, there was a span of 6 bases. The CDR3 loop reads CASSPIQSTDTQYF. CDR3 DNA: TGTGCCAGCTCACCAATACAGAGCACAGATACGCAGTATTTT.

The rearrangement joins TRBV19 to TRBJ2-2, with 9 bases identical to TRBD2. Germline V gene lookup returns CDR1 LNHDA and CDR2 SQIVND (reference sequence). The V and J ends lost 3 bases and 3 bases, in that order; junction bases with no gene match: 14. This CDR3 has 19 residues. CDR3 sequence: CASSILRESGRSDTGELFF. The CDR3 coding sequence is TGTGCCAGTAGTATTTTAAGGGAGAGCGGGAGGTCCGACACCGGGGAGCTGTTTTTT.

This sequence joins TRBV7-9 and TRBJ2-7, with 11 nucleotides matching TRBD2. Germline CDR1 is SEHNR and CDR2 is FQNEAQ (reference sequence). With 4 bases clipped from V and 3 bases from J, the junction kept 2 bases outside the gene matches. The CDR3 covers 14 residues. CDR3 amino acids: CASSSSGGNYEQYF. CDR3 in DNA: TGTGCCAGCAGCTCTAGCGGGGGGAACTACGAGCAGTACTTC.

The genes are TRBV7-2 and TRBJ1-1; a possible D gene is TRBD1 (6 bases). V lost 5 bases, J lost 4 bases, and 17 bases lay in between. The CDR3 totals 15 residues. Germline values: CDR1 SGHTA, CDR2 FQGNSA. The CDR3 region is CASSANYRASTEAFF. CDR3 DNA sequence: TGTGCCAGCAGCGCTAACTACAGGGCATCCACTGAAGCTTTCTTT.

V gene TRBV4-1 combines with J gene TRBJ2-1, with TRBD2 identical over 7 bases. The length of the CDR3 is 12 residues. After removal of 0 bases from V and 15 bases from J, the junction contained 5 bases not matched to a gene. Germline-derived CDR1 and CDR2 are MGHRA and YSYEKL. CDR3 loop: CASSQDGLVVFF. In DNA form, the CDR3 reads TGCGCCAGCAGCCAAGACGGACTAGTGGTGTTCTTC.

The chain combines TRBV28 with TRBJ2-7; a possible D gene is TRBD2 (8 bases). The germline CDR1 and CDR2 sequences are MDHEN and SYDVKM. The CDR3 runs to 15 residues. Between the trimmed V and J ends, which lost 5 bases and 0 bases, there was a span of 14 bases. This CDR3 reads CASSQQGTSSYEQYF. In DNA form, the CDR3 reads TGTGCCAGCAGTCAACAGGGGACTAGCTCCTACGAGCAGTACTTC.

CDR3 sequence: CASSPRLAGGPSYNEQFF. CDR3 nucleotides: TGCGCCAGCAGCCCGAGACTAGCGGGAGGCCCTTCCTACAATGAGCAGTTCTTC. The rearrangement uses TRBV5-1 and TRBJ2-1, with 13 bases aligning to TRBD2. The length of the CDR3 is 18 residues. Germline CDR1 is SGHRS and CDR2 is YFSETQ. Trimming cost V 4 bases and J 1 base; bases outside gene matches: 8.

CDR3 sequence (DNA): TGTGCCAGCAGTTTATATAAGGAGGGGAGGTATGGCTACACCTTC. It translates to CASSLYKEGRYGYTF. The chain links TRBV28 to TRBJ1-2; perhaps TRBD1 as D (5 bases). The CDR3 length is 15 residues. Trimming cost V 1 base and J 5 bases, with 14 bases left between them. Per the germline V gene, CDR1 is MDHEN and CDR2 is SYDVKM.

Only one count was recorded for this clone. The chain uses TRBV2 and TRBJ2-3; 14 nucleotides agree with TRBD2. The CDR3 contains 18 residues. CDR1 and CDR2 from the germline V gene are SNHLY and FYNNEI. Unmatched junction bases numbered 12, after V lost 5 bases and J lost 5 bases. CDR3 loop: CASSLSGTSGRFGDTQYF. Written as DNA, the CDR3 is TGTGCCAGCAGTTTATCCGGGACTAGCGGGAGATTCGGAGATACGCAGTATTTT.

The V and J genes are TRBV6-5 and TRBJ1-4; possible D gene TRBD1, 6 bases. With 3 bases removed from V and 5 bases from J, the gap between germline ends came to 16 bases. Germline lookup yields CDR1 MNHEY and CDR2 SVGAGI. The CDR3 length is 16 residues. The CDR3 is CASSYLRSQGNEKLFF. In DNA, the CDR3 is TGTGCCAGCAGTTATCTCCGGTCCCAGGGGAATGAAAAACTGTTTTTT.

The CDR3 spells CASSRDRQETQYF. The DNA of the CDR3 is TGTGCCAGCAGCCGGGACAGGCAAGAGACCCAGTACTTC. The chain is built from TRBV11-1 and TRBJ2-5, with 8 bases identical to TRBD1. CDR3 size: 13 residues. J gave up 2 bases and V 5 bases, and 1 base lay outside the gene matches. CDR1 is SGHAT and CDR2 is FQDESV in the germline V gene (reference sequence). The whole variable domain, remainder taken from reference TRBV11-1 and TRBJ2-5, is EAEVAQSPRYKITEKSQAVAFWCDPISGHATLYWYRQILGQGPELLVQFQDESVVDDSQLPKDRFSAERLKGVDSTLKIQPAELGDSAMYLCASSRDRQETQYFGPGTRLLVL.

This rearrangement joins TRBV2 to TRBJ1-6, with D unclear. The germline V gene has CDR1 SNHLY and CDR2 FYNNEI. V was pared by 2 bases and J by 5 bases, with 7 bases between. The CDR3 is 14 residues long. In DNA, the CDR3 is TGTGCCAGCAGTGAATGGAGCAATAATTCACCCCTCCACTTT. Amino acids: CASSEWSNNSPLHF.

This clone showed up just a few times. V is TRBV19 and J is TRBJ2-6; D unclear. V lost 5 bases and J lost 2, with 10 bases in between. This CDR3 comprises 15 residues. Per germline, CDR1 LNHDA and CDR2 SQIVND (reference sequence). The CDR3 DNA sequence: TGTGCCAGTAGTCCTTATTCTACTGGGGCCAACGTCCTGACTTTC. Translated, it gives CASSPYSTGANVLTF.

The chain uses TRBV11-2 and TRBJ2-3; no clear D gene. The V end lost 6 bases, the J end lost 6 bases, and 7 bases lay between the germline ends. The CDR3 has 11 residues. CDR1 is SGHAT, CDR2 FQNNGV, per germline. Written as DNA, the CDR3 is TGTGCCAGCAGGACTGGGGATACGCAGTATTTT. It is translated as CASRTGDTQYF.

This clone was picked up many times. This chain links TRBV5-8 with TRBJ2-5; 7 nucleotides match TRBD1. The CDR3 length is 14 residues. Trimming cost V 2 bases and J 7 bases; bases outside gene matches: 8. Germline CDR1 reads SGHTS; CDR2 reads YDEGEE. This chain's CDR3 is CASSFLQGLGTQYF. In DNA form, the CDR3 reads TGTGCCAGCAGCTTCCTACAGGGGCTCGGGACCCAGTACTTC.

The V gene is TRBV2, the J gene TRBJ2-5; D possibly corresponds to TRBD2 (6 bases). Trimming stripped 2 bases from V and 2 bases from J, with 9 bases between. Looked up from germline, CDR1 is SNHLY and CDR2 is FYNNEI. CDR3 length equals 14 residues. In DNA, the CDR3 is TGTGCCAGCAGTGAAAGGACTACTCAAGAGACCCAGTACTTC. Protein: CASSERTTQETQYF.

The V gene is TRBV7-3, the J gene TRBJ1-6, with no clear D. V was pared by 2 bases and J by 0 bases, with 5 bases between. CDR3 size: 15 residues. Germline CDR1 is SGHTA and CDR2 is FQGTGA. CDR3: CASSLHSSYNSPLHF. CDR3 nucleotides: TGTGCCAGCAGCTTACATAGCTCCTATAATTCACCCCTCCACTTT.

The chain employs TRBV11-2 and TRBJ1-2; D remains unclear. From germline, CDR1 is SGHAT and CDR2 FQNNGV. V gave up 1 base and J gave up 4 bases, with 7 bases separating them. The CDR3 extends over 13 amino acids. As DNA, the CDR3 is TGTGCCAGCAGCTTAGCCGGAGGCTATGGCTACACCTTC. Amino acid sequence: CASSLAGGYGYTF.

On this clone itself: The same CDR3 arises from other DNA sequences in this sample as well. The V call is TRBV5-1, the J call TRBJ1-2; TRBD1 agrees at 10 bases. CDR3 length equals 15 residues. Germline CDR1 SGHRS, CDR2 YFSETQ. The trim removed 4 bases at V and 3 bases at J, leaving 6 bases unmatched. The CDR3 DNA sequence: TGCGCCAGCAGCCCCCGACAGGGGGCGGACTATGGCTACACCTTC. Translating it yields CASSPRQGADYGYTF.

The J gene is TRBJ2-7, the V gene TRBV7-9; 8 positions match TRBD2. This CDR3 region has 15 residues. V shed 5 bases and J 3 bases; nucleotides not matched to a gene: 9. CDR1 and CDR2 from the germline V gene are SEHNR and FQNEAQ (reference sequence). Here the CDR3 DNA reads TGTGCCAGCAGCCCCGGGAGGGCCGGGCACTACGAGCAGTACTTC. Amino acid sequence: CASSPGRAGHYEQYF.

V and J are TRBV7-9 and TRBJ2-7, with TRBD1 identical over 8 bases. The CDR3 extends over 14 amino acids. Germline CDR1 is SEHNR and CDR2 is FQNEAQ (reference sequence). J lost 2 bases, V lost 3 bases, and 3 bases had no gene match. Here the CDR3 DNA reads TGTGCCAGCAGCTTCTGGGACAGGCCCTACGAGCAGTACTTC. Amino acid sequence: CASSFWDRPYEQYF.

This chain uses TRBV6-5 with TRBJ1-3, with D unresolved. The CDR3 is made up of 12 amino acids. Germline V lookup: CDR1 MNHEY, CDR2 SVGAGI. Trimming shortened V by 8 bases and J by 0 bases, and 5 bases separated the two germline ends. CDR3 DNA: TGTGCCAGCGCAGTCTCTGGAAACACCATATATTTT. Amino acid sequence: CASAVSGNTIYF.

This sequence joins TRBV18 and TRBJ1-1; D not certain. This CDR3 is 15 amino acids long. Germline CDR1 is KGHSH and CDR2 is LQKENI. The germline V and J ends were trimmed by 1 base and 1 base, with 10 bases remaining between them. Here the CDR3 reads CASSPRRGGNTEAFF. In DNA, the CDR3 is TGTGCCAGCTCACCACGTCGAGGAGGGAACACTGAAGCTTTCTTT.

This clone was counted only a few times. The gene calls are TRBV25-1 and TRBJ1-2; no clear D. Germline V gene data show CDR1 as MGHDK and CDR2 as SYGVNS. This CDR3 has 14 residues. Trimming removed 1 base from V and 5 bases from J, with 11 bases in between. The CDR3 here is CASSEWSSTYGYTF. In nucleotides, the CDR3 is TGTGCCAGCAGTGAATGGTCCAGTACATATGGCTACACCTTC.

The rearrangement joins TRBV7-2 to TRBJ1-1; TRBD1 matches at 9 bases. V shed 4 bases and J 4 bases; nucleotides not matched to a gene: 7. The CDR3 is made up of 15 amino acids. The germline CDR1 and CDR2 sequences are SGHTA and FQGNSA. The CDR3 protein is CASSSPDRGGTEAFF. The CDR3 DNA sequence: TGTGCCAGCAGCTCCCCGGACAGGGGAGGCACTGAAGCTTTCTTT. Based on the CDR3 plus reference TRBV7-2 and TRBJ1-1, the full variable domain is GAGVSQSPSNKVTEKGKDVELRCDPISGHTALYWYRQSLGQGLEFLIYFQGNSAPDKSGLPSDRFSAERTGGSVSTLTIQRTQQEDSAVYLCASSSPDRGGTEAFFGQGTRLTVV.